One and the same sample provided the 13 T cell receptor beta chains below, sequenced in a study of post-analysis software for immune sequencing data. Unique molecular identifiers were carried by the TCR beta cDNA libraries. MiXCR was run by TCRdb on the PCR reads, yielding one entry per CDR3 protein. This sample has under 900,000 distinct CDR3 sequences, with under 70% found just once. General study results and limits: The five TRBV segments detected at higher frequency in patients than in controls included TRBV5-6, TRBV5-1 and TRBV20-1.

No antigen has been identified for these receptors. The sequenced material came from blood. These receptors were collected from a girl under 18 with multiple sclerosis.

V and J are TRBV7-2 and TRBJ2-5; 8 bases are a match to TRBD2. The junction had 7 bases not matched to a gene; V was cut back by 5 bases and J by 5 bases. Germline loops: CDR1 SGHTA, CDR2 FQGNSA. The CDR3 extends over 14 amino acids. For the CDR3, the DNA is TGTGCCAGCAGCCTACTAGCGGCTCGGGAGACCCAGTACTTC. It is translated as CASSLLAARETQYF. Variable domain in full (rest from reference TRBV7-2 and TRBJ2-5): GAGVSQSPSNKVTEKGKDVELRCDPISGHTALYWYRQSLGQGLEFLIYFQGNSAPDKSGLPSDRFSAERTGGSVSTLTIQRTQQEDSAVYLCASSLLAARETQYFGPGTRLLVL.

This clonotype has only a few counts. V is TRBV29-1 and J is TRBJ2-7, with 9 nucleotides matching TRBD1. Germline V gene data show CDR1 as SQVTM and CDR2 as ANQGSEA. The CDR3 is 14 amino acids. Trimming removed 4 bases from V and 2 bases from J; junction bases left unmatched: 6. In DNA form, the CDR3 reads TGCAGCGTTGCGAGACAGGGGGTCGCCTACGAGCAGTACTTC. Protein product: CSVARQGVAYEQYF.

The rearrangement joins TRBV2 to TRBJ2-3, with a possible D match to TRBD2 (5 bases). The CDR3 runs to 17 residues. Trimming took off 1 base at V and 2 bases at J, with 16 bases between the two ends. CDR1 SNHLY and CDR2 FYNNEI come from the germline V gene. This CDR3 reads CASSEVGGWIHTDTQYF. The CDR3 coding sequence is TGTGCCAGCAGTGAAGTAGGAGGTTGGATACACACAGATACGCAGTATTTT. Full variable domain (remainder filled in from reference TRBV2 and TRBJ2-3): EPEVTQTPSHQVTQMGQEVILRCVPISNHLYFYWYRQILGQKVEFLVSFYNNEISEKSEIFDDQFSVERPDGSNFTLKIRSTKLEDSAMYFCASSEVGGWIHTDTQYFGPGTRLTVL.

The chain uses TRBV7-7 and TRBJ2-4; D possibly corresponds to TRBD1 (5 bases). The DNA end favors TRBJ2-7, so the J call may be wrong. The CDR3 sequence is 13 residues long. CDR1 SSHAT and CDR2 FNYEAQ come from the germline V gene (reference sequence). In DNA form, the CDR3 reads TGTGCCAGCAGCTCTAGGGGTGGCGGCGAGCAGTACTTC. The encoded protein is CASSSRGGGEQYF.

The CDR3 loop reads CSAFPPPSTSGRGEQYF. CDR3 sequence (DNA): TGCAGTGCTTTCCCTCCTCCATCGACTAGCGGGAGAGGCGAGCAGTACTTC. J is TRBJ2-7 and V is TRBV20-1, with 12 bases identical to TRBD2. V lost 5 bases to trimming and J lost 6 bases; unmatched junction nucleotides: 17. This CDR3 comprises 17 residues. Per the germline V gene, CDR1 is DFQATT and CDR2 is SNEGSKA (reference sequence).

This clonotype was observed a handful of times. The chain's CDR3 is CASSEWGQILNYGYTF. The DNA of the CDR3 is TGTGCCAGCAGTGAATGGGGACAGATTCTTAACTATGGCTACACCTTC. The chain is built from TRBV2 and TRBJ1-2; TRBD1 aligns across 7 bases. The CDR3 length is 16 residues. CDR1 is SNHLY, CDR2 FYNNEI, per germline. Losses at the gene ends were 2 bases for V and 1 base for J; bases not matched to a gene: 7.

This rearrangement joins TRBV10-3 to TRBJ1-1, with a tentative D call TRBD1 (5 bases). Trimming stripped 10 bases from V and 5 bases from J, with 17 bases between. Looked up from germline, CDR1 is ENHRY and CDR2 is SYGVKD. This CDR3 is built from 13 residues. CDR3 protein: CATKLQGDTEAFF. For the CDR3, the DNA is TGTGCCACGAAGCTGCAGGGAGATACTGAAGCTTTCTTT.

This clonotype occurred a few times. The gene calls are TRBV29-1 and TRBJ2-1, with D possibly being TRBD1 or TRBD2 (5 bases each). This CDR3 comprises 13 residues. The germline CDR1 and CDR2 sequences are SQVTM and ANQGSEA. The germline V and J ends were trimmed by 6 bases and 8 bases, with 17 bases remaining between them. CDR3 DNA: TGCAGCGTCAAGGGGAGTATTAACGATGAGCAGTTCTTC. Translation gives CSVKGSINDEQFF.

This CDR3 is CSARDQRGLSYNEQFF. The CDR3 nucleotides read TGCAGTGCTAGAGATCAGCGGGGGCTCTCCTACAATGAGCAGTTCTTC. This rearrangement joins TRBV20-1 to TRBJ2-1, with 8 bases fitting TRBD2. J was trimmed by 0 bases and V by 0 bases; bases with no gene match: 4. This CDR3 has 16 amino acids. Germline CDR1 reads DFQATT; CDR2 reads SNEGSKA (reference sequence).

This clonotype was found a few times. This sequence joins TRBV2 and TRBJ2-7, with 8 bases lining up with TRBD2. V shed 8 bases, J shed 3 bases, and the junction held 9 bases outside the gene matches. Germline V lookup: CDR1 SNHLY, CDR2 FYNNEI. The CDR3 runs 14 residues. The CDR3: CASAIREGLYEQYF. The CDR3, as DNA: TGTGCCAGCGCTATCCGGGAGGGCCTCTACGAGCAGTACTTC.

A few counts support this clonotype. One end of the junction fails to match germline, which may point to a read error. This chain joins TRBV3-1 and TRBJ1-5; D is uncertain. The germline V gene has CDR1 LGHDT and CDR2 YNNKEL (reference sequence). CDR3 length: 14 amino acids. The CDR3 DNA reads TGTACCAGCAGTTCGAAGGTGGGCAATCAGCCCCAGCATTTT. Its protein product is CTSSSKVGNQPQHF.

The chain employs TRBV20-1 and TRBJ2-7; TRBD2 aligns across 10 bases. The end of the DNA aligns better with TRBJ2-1, so the J call may be wrong. The CDR3 contains 11 residues. Germline assignment: CDR1 DFQATT and CDR2 SNEGSKA (reference sequence). The CDR3, as DNA: TGCAGTGTGGGACTAGCGAATGAGCAGTTCTTC. Protein: CSVGLANEQFF.

This clonotype has only a few counts. The chain is built from TRBV25-1 and TRBJ1-2, with D unresolved. Germline-derived CDR1 and CDR2 are MGHDK and SYGVNS. The CDR3 runs 13 residues. V gave up 3 bases and J gave up 8 bases, with 13 bases separating them. This chain's CDR3 is CASSEFPRWGYTF. In nucleotides, the CDR3 is TGTGCCAGCAGTGAGTTCCCTCGGTGGGGCTACACCTTC.